The T cell receptor (beta chain) under discussion was sequenced for a study of long-term antiretroviral therapy in people with HIV. They ran version v3.0 of the immunoSEQ assay at survey level. Generated by immunoSEQ multiplex PCR, the TCRdb table keeps only in-frame clones and is missing some. Of about 33,000 clones detected, roughly 80% appear once; the ten largest clones hold about 7%. The receptor's source is a woman in her forties or fifties with HIV. This specimen was unsorted PBMCs, taken 2 years after starting antiretroviral therapy.

The CDR3: CASSPSRDGNTGELFF. CDR3 sequence (DNA): TGTGCCAGCAGCCCGAGCCGGGACGGTAACACCGGGGAGCTGTTTTTT. The chain recombines TRBV7-3 with TRBJ2-2, with D perhaps being TRBD1 or TRBD2 (5 bases each). V was cut by 5 bases and J by 2 bases, with 15 bases left in between. Germline-derived CDR1 and CDR2 are SGHTA and FQGTGA. The length of the CDR3 is 16 residues.